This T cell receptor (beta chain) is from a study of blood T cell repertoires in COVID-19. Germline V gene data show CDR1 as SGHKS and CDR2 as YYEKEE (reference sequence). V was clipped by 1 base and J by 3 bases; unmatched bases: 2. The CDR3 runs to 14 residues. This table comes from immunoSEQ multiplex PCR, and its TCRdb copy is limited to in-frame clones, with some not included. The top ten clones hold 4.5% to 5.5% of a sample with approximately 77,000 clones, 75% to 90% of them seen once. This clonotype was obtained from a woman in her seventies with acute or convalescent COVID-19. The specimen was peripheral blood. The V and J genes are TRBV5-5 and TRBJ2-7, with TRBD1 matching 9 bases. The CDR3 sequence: CASSLWDRVYEQYF. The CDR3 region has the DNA TGTGCCAGCAGCTTGTGGGACAGGGTCTACGAGCAGTACTTC.